This TCR beta chain was sequenced for a study of blood T cell repertoires in COVID-19. Turning to the study itself: The cDNA or gDNA used as material had been derived from T cells, B-cell-depleted T cells, or PBMCs.

Per the authors' pipeline: Nucleated cell number was recorded as an estimate derived from reference gene primer amplification. Repertoires were generated with immunoSEQ multiplex PCR, while TCRdb's copy carries only in-frame clones and drops some. V, J and clone size are those of that table, while D and trimming were read from the DNA. The sample consists of more than 90,000 clones, more than 75% of them appearing once. Per the germline V gene, CDR1 is SGHNT and CDR2 is YENEEA. Trimming took off 5 bases at V and 6 bases at J, with 9 bases between the two ends. The CDR3 totals 12 residues. The J gene is TRBJ2-3, the V gene TRBV11-3; no clear D gene. The receptor's source is a woman in her 30s with acute or convalescent COVID-19. The sequenced sample was peripheral blood. CDR3 residues: CASSPYVDTQYF. Here the CDR3 DNA reads TGTGCCAGCAGCCCCTATGTGGATACGCAGTATTTT.